Below are 26 T cell receptor beta chains sequenced from a single sample in a study of OX40 agonist ivuxolimab in advanced cancers. Clones were sequenced by immunoSEQ multiplex PCR, and TCRdb holds only the in-frame ones, with some missing. The sample lists about 42,000 clones, around nine tenths seen once, with around 10% in the top ten. Sequenced material: CD4+ or CD8+ T cells sorted from blood, taken in a trial of the OX40 agonist ivuxolimab. These receptors all come from an adult with an advanced solid tumor such as melanoma, head and neck, liver or kidney cancer.

The chain recombines TRBV13 with TRBJ1-2; D might be TRBD1 (5 bases). CDR3 length: 14 residues. The germline gives CDR1 PRHDT, CDR2 FYEKMQ (reference sequence). The V and J ends lost 4 bases and 6 bases respectively, with 15 bases between them. CDR3 loop: CASSSSGRWHGYTF. The CDR3 nucleotides read TGTGCCAGCAGCTCATCGGGACGCTGGCATGGCTACACCTTC.

This chain uses TRBV9 with TRBJ1-1; D is uncertain. This CDR3 is 13 amino acids long. V lost 2 bases and J 4 bases, leaving 9 bases between the germline ends. Germline lookup yields CDR1 SGDLS and CDR2 YYNGEE. CDR3 nucleotides: TGTGCCAGCAGCGTGGTAGGAACCACTGAAGCTTTCTTT. Its protein is CASSVVGTTEAFF.

The CDR3 coding sequence is TGTGCCAGCAGTTACTCGGGGCAGGGTGGAGATACGCAGTATTTT. Encoded protein: CASSYSGQGGDTQYF. The chain is built from TRBV6-5 and TRBJ2-3; perhaps TRBD1 as D (5 bases). Trimming stripped 0 bases from V and 5 bases from J, with 12 bases between. The CDR3 extends over 15 amino acids. Germline-derived CDR1 and CDR2 are MNHEY and SVGAGI.

This clone turned up a few times. The rearrangement links TRBV5-4 to TRBJ1-4, with a weak D call TRBD1 (6 bases). This CDR3 has 13 amino acids. V was cut by 4 bases and J by 8 bases, with 12 bases left in between. The germline gives CDR1 SGHNT, CDR2 YYREEE (reference sequence). In nucleotides, the CDR3 is TGTGCCAGCAGCCCCTGGGGGGCGGAAAAACTGTTTTTT. Amino acids: CASSPWGAEKLFF.

The rearrangement joins TRBV4-1 to TRBJ2-2; D may be TRBD1 (6 bases). CDR1 is MGHRA and CDR2 is YSYEKL in the germline V gene. The V gene lost 3 bases and the J gene lost 4 bases, with 9 bases spanning the gap. The CDR3 has 14 residues. The CDR3 DNA reads as TGCGCCAGCAGCCAGCGGACAGTCACCGGGGAGCTGTTTTTT. The encoded protein is CASSQRTVTGELFF.

This chain joins TRBV7-2 and TRBJ2-1, with TRBD2 identical over 13 bases. V gave up 4 bases and J gave up 4 bases; unmatched junction bases: 4. Germline CDR1 and CDR2: SGHTA and FQGNSA. CDR3 length: 16 amino acids. The CDR3 bases are TGTGCCAGCAGCTCCAGACTAGCGGGGGGTTACAATGAGCAGTTCTTC. As protein: CASSSRLAGGYNEQFF.

This chain uses TRBV27 with TRBJ1-5; D might be TRBD1 (6 bases). V lost 6 bases and J 2 bases, leaving 17 bases between the germline ends. The CDR3 totals 16 residues. Germline-derived CDR1 and CDR2 are MNHEY and SMNVEV (reference sequence). The CDR3 coding sequence is TGTGCCAGCAGGGCACAATGGGGGGCTGGCAATCAGCCCCAGCATTTT. Protein product: CASRAQWGAGNQPQHF.

The chain couples TRBV6-1 to TRBJ2-7, with 7 bases identical to TRBD2. The CDR3 runs 12 residues. Germline assignment: CDR1 MNHNS and CDR2 SASEGT. J gave up 5 bases and V 6 bases, and 4 bases lay outside the gene matches. The CDR3 here is CASRFLADEQYF. The CDR3 nucleotides are TGTGCCAGCAGATTCCTAGCGGACGAGCAGTACTTC.

This clone was detected once. The gene calls are TRBV9 and TRBJ2-1; TRBD1 matches at 9 bases. V was pared by 3 bases and J by 0 bases, with 13 bases of the junction left unmatched. CDR3 length: 19 residues. Per germline, CDR1 SGDLS and CDR2 YYNGEE. CDR3 residues: CASSALDRGGSISYNEQFF. The DNA of the CDR3 is TGTGCCAGCAGCGCACTGGACAGGGGAGGGAGCATCTCCTACAATGAGCAGTTCTTC.

This chain links TRBV5-1 with TRBJ2-7; D is possibly TRBD1 or TRBD2 (5 bases each). V lost 1 base to trimming and J lost 5 bases, with 13 bases between them. CDR3 length equals 14 residues. Germline lookup yields CDR1 SGHRS and CDR2 YFSETQ. CDR3 in DNA: TGCGCCAGCAGCTTGTTTCAGGGAGTCAACGAGCAGTACTTC. The encoded protein is CASSLFQGVNEQYF.

The CDR3 nucleotides read TGTGCCTGGGATAAGGGGGGTGAGCAGTTCTTC. Translating it yields CAWDKGGEQFF. V and J are TRBV30 and TRBJ2-1; D is possibly TRBD1 or TRBD2 (6 bases each). Trimming took 5 bases from V and 9 from J, leaving 11 bases between them. This CDR3 has 11 residues. Germline-derived CDR1 and CDR2 are GTSNPN and SVGIG (reference sequence).

This clone occurred once. The CDR3 sequence: CASSGSGSYEQYF. CDR3 in DNA: TGTGCCAGCAGTGGCTCCGGTTCGTACGAGCAGTACTTC. This chain connects TRBV27 to TRBJ2-7, with D uncertain. Looked up from germline, CDR1 is MNHEY and CDR2 is SMNVEV (reference sequence). V lost 5 bases to trimming and J lost 4 bases, with 12 bases between them. The CDR3 sequence is 13 residues long.

The chain joins TRBV15 to TRBJ2-1; 8 bases match TRBD1. There are 15 residues in the CDR3. The junction had 5 bases not matched to a gene; V was cut back by 3 bases and J by 4 bases. Germline CDR1 is LNHNV and CDR2 is YYDKDF (reference sequence). The CDR3 DNA sequence: TGTGCCACCAGCAGCCACAGGGGGGAATACAATGAGCAGTTCTTC. Its translation: CATSSHRGEYNEQFF.

The sample holds a few counts of this clone. The V and J genes are TRBV28 and TRBJ1-6, with 9 nucleotides matching TRBD1. Per germline, CDR1 MDHEN and CDR2 SYDVKM. The CDR3 loop spans 14 amino acids. V shed 6 bases and J 7 bases; nucleotides not matched to a gene: 4. This CDR3 reads CASRIQGANSPLHF. The CDR3 DNA sequence: TGTGCCAGCAGGATACAGGGGGCAAATTCACCCCTCCACTTT. The full variable domain, with the rest looked up from reference TRBV28 and TRBJ1-6, is DVKVTQSSRYLVKRTGEKVFLECVQDMDHENMFWYRQDPGLGLRLIYFSYDVKMKEKGDIPEGYSVSREKKERFSLILESASTNQTSMYLCASRIQGANSPLHFGNGTRLTVT.

The chain joins TRBV9 to TRBJ2-4; 9 bases align to TRBD1. After removal of 3 bases from V and 5 bases from J, the junction contained 6 bases not matched to a gene. Germline lookup yields CDR1 SGDLS and CDR2 YYNGEE. The CDR3 is 15 amino acids. The DNA of the CDR3 is TGTGCCAGCAGCGGAGGGACAGGGATACAAAACATTCAGTACTTC. Protein sequence: CASSGGTGIQNIQYF.

The chain carries TRBV11-2 and TRBJ2-7; D is uncertain. The germline gives CDR1 SGHAT, CDR2 FQNNGV. This CDR3 has 16 residues. The V end was cut by 4 bases, the J end by 0 bases, with 16 bases between. The CDR3 protein is CASSSTPGQSSYEQYF. The DNA for the CDR3 is TGTGCCAGCAGCTCAACACCGGGCCAAAGCTCCTACGAGCAGTACTTC. Full variable domain (rest looked up from reference TRBV11-2 and TRBJ2-7): EAGVAQSPRYKIIEKRQSVAFWCNPISGHATLYWYQQILGQGPKLLIQFQNNGVVDDSQLPKDRFSAERLKGVDSTLKIQPAKLEDSAVYLCASSSTPGQSSYEQYFGPGTRLTVT.

V and J are TRBV2 and TRBJ2-4; tentative D call: TRBD2 (5 bases). Germline loops: CDR1 SNHLY, CDR2 FYNNEI. Between the trimmed V and J ends, which lost 5 bases and 1 base, there was a span of 24 bases. The CDR3 extends over 19 amino acids. This chain's CDR3 is CASSLPVSGGVSAKNIQYF. The CDR3 region has the DNA TGTGCCAGCAGTCTCCCTGTTAGTGGAGGAGTTTCGGCCAAAAACATTCAGTACTTC.

The chain employs TRBV13 and TRBJ2-1; D perhaps matches TRBD2 (5 bases). The CDR3 length is 15 residues. The V and J ends lost 2 bases and 5 bases respectively, with 13 bases between them. The germline V gene encodes CDR1 PRHDT and CDR2 FYEKMQ (reference sequence). The CDR3 protein is CASSLISGYHNEQFF. CDR3 DNA: TGTGCCAGCAGCTTAATCAGCGGATACCACAATGAGCAGTTCTTC.

The chain carries TRBV10-3 and TRBJ2-1, with TRBD2 matching over 14 bases. Germline V gives CDR1 ENHRY, CDR2 SYGVKD. V gave up 10 bases and J gave up 8 bases; unmatched junction bases: 4. The CDR3 length is 13 residues. The CDR3: CASGTSGSDEQFF. The CDR3 DNA follows: TGTGCCAGCGGGACTAGCGGGAGCGATGAGCAGTTCTTC.

Concerning this clone itself: One end of the junction is discordant with germline, which a read error may explain. This same CDR3 is encoded by further DNA sequences in the sample. V gene TRBV29-1 combines with J gene TRBJ1-5; 7 bases fit TRBD1. This CDR3 is built from 12 residues. From germline, CDR1 is SQVTM and CDR2 ANQGSEA. In DNA form, the CDR3 reads TGCAGCGTTGGGGACAGCAATCAACCCCAGCATTTT. Translated, it gives CSVGDSNQPQHF.

The gene calls are TRBV5-6 and TRBJ1-2; D may be TRBD1 (6 bases). V was pared by 4 bases and J by 8 bases, with 24 bases between. CDR1 SGHDT and CDR2 YYEEEE come from the germline V gene. The CDR3 is 16 residues long. The CDR3 region has the DNA TGTGCCAGCAGCGCAACATGGGACATGATGTCTTGGGGCTACACCTTC. The encoded protein is CASSATWDMMSWGYTF.

The chain uses TRBV10-3 and TRBJ1-2; the D is unclear. This CDR3 is 15 amino acids long. Germline CDR1 is ENHRY and CDR2 is SYGVKD. Trimming left V 0 bases short and J 7 bases short, with 15 bases between. The CDR3 loop is CAISESSRDRAGYTF. The CDR3 bases are TGTGCCATCAGTGAGTCCTCACGAGACCGGGCTGGCTACACCTTC.

The J gene is TRBJ2-3, the V gene TRBV7-6, with D maybe TRBD2 (6 bases). The germline V gene has CDR1 SGHVS and CDR2 FNYEAQ. The length of the CDR3 is 16 residues. Trimming pared 1 base from V and 4 bases from J, leaving 15 bases between. CDR3 residues: CASSLVPGERPDTQYF. The DNA for the CDR3 is TGTGCCAGCAGCTTAGTTCCGGGGGAGAGGCCAGATACGCAGTATTTT.

V gene TRBV23-1 combines with J gene TRBJ2-4, with 10 bases aligning to TRBD1. TRBV23-1 is identified as an open reading frame with a role that is uncertain. The V segment lost 0 bases and the J segment 1 base; nucleotides outside the gene matches: 18. The CDR3 is 22 amino acids. The CDR3 nucleotides read TGCGCCAGCAGTCAATCGATAGATTCTCGGGGACAGGGGTCGAATGCCAAAAACATTCAGTACTTC. Its translation: CASSQSIDSRGQGSNAKNIQYF.

This chain connects TRBV2 to TRBJ2-1, with TRBD2 matching 10 bases. Germline trimming cut 4 bases from V and 8 bases from J; bases unmatched to any gene: 14. Germline V lookup: CDR1 SNHLY, CDR2 FYNNEI. The CDR3 contains 17 residues. The CDR3 loop is CASSVGSGRGPQDEQFF. The DNA of the CDR3 is TGTGCCAGCAGTGTCGGGAGCGGGAGGGGACCCCAGGATGAGCAGTTCTTC.

This clone was detected once. The chain uses TRBV4-1 and TRBJ2-3; 13 bases fit TRBD2. V gave up 5 bases and J gave up 8 bases; unmatched junction bases: 10. The CDR3 runs 16 residues. CDR1 and CDR2 from the germline V gene are MGHRA and YSYEKL. The CDR3 region has the DNA TGCGCCAGCAGCGACGGACTAGCGGGAGCTGGGGTTACGCAGTATTTT. The encoded protein is CASSDGLAGAGVTQYF.